One sample yielded the 15 T cell receptor beta chains listed below, sequenced in a study of monozygotic twins with inflammatory bowel disease. TCRdb re-called the 5' RACE reads; one entry per CDR3 protein, DNA not given. This sample lists approximately 160,000 distinct CDR3 sequences; its ten largest clones have around 7%. The sequenced sample consisted of blood. These receptors came from a human donor with ulcerative colitis or Crohn's disease, or a healthy co-twin of an affected twin (not recorded which).

This sequence joins TRBV5-1 and TRBJ1-1. The V gene's germline CDR1 is SGHRS and CDR2 YFSETQ. The CDR3 spans 15 residues. The CDR3: CASSPTHGGNTEAFF.

The J gene is TRBJ2-1, the V gene TRBV19; TCRdb's D call, TRBD2, is unchecked because there is no DNA. The CDR3 is 15 residues long. Per the germline V gene, CDR1 is LNHDA and CDR2 is SQIVND (reference sequence). The CDR3 region is CASSIRLTSRAEQFF. Using reference TRBV19 and TRBJ2-1 for the parts outside the CDR3, the full variable domain is DGGITQSPKYLFRKEGQNVTLSCEQNLNHDAMYWYRQDPGQGLRLIYYSQIVNDFQKGDIAEGYSVSREKKESFPLTVTSAQKNPTAFYLCASSIRLTSRAEQFFGPGTRLTVL.

This chain connects TRBV5-1 to TRBJ2-2; no DNA is available, so the TRBD2 call from TCRdb remains unchecked. The CDR3 consists of 17 residues. Germline loops: CDR1 SGHRS, CDR2 YFSETQ. This CDR3 reads CASSWRVGFGDTGELFF.

The chain carries TRBV3-1 and TRBJ1-4; checking the TCRdb D call of TRBD1 is not possible without DNA. Germline CDR1 LGHDT, CDR2 YNNKEL (reference sequence). CDR3 length equals 16 residues. CDR3 amino acids: CASSQAAGVGNEKLFF.

The chain combines TRBV19 with TRBJ1-1; TCRdb indicates TRBD1, and absent DNA this call remains unverified. The CDR3 runs 14 residues. CDR1 LNHDA and CDR2 SQIVND come from the germline V gene (reference sequence). CDR3 loop: CASSTGTGDTEAFF.

This chain uses TRBV15 with TRBJ1-5; the D call of TRBD1 rests on TCRdb alone, since no DNA is present to check it. CDR3 length equals 14 residues. Germline V CDR1 and CDR2: LNHNV, YYDKDF (reference sequence). The CDR3: CATSQDRGKRPQHF.

V usage is TRBV19 and J usage is TRBJ1-1; TCRdb calls TRBD1, which cannot be checked without DNA. Germline CDR1 and CDR2: LNHDA and SQIVND (reference sequence). This CDR3 has 17 amino acids. The CDR3 region is CASSTHGQGARDTEAFF.

V is TRBV7-2 and J is TRBJ1-2; no DNA is available, so the TRBD1 call from TCRdb remains unchecked. Germline values: CDR1 SGHTA, CDR2 FQGNSA. The CDR3 runs 15 residues. Here the CDR3 reads CASSLKGGPDYGYTF.

The V and J genes are TRBV3-1 and TRBJ2-7; with no DNA, the TCRdb D assignment of TRBD2 cannot be verified. There are 15 residues in the CDR3. Germline V gene lookup returns CDR1 LGHDT and CDR2 YNNKEL (reference sequence). The CDR3 loop reads CASSRQAGQDYEQYF.

CDR3 sequence: CASSPEMRPKETQYF. The rearrangement joins TRBV18 to TRBJ2-5; TCRdb lists TRBD1, though no DNA is available to test this call. Looked up from germline, CDR1 is KGHSH and CDR2 is LQKENI. There are 15 residues in the CDR3.

The CDR3 reads CASSDPGQGAHEQYF. V gene TRBV6-1 combines with J gene TRBJ2-7; TCRdb's assignment of TRBD1 cannot be checked, as there is no DNA. CDR1 and CDR2 from the germline V gene are MNHNS and SASEGT. The CDR3 is 15 residues long.

V is TRBV20-1 and J is TRBJ2-2. This CDR3 is built from 13 residues. Germline lookup yields CDR1 DFQATT and CDR2 SNEGSKA (reference sequence). The CDR3 spells CSARDPNTGELFF.

The CDR3 loop is CSGLDRDGLSRVHGYTF. This sequence joins TRBV20-1 and TRBJ1-2; TCRdb proposes TRBD1, but this gene call is untestable without DNA. The CDR3 sequence is 17 residues long. Germline CDR1 reads DFQATT; CDR2 reads SNEGSKA (reference sequence).

The genes are TRBV20-1 and TRBJ2-5. The CDR3 consists of 12 residues. Germline lookup yields CDR1 DFQATT and CDR2 SNEGSKA (reference sequence). The CDR3 sequence: CSAIAVQETQYF.

CDR3 sequence: CASSYPTSGRRYEQYF. V is TRBV6-2 or TRBV6-3 and J is TRBJ2-7; TCRdb indicates TRBD1, and absent DNA this call remains unverified. The CDR3 loop spans 16 amino acids. Germline CDR1 and CDR2: MNHEY and SVGEGT.